Sequencing of this T cell receptor (delta chain) was carried out in a study of Vδ1+ human thymocytes. Notes on the study in general: Thymic TRG and TRD repertoires appeared highly polyclonal.

The CDR3 spans 24 residues. To note about this clone: Its cognate antigen is unknown.

Sequences come from RNA converted to cDNA by reverse transcription. Multiplex PCR used pooled V-gene forward primers and a constant-region reverse primer to amplify CDR3s. TCRdb re-processed the multiplex PCR reads via CATT. The data show around 23,000 delta-chain clones, with 6% to 8% seen just once and around 0.91% held by the top ten. The clonotype was recovered from a girl younger than two who had congenital heart surgery. The V gene is uncalled and the J gene is TRDJ1; the table's D call TRDD3 went unverified against the DNA. Sequences were obtained from Vdelta1+ gamma-delta thymocytes from the thymus. Stated subset: FACS-sorted CD3+ TCRalphabeta- TCRVdelta1+ TCRVdelta2- thymocytes. The CDR3 loop reads CALGELKVGPRLWGIPLDTDKLIF. The CDR3 nucleotides are TGTGCTCTTGGGGAACTTAAGGTGGGGCCCCGCCTCTGGGGGATCCCCCTGGACACCGATAAACTCATCTTT.